The next 8 T cell receptor beta chains were all read from a single sample in a study of T cell responses to AZD1222 COVID-19 vaccine. The repertoire was sequenced with immunoSEQ multiplex PCR; TCRdb's copy has only in-frame clones and lacks some. The profile shows about 100,000 clones, around 87% of them singletons. The sequencing used peripheral blood, collected on day 0 of MenACWY control vaccination. The receptors here all came from an adult in good health.

Only one count was recorded for this clone. J is TRBJ2-7 and V is TRBV6-2 or TRBV6-3, with 7 bases fitting TRBD2. Germline trimming cut 3 bases from V and 6 bases from J; bases unmatched to any gene: 8. Germline V gene data show CDR1 as MNHEY and CDR2 as SVGEGT. The CDR3 is made up of 14 amino acids. CDR3 sequence reads: CASSYWRESAEQYF. The CDR3 DNA follows: TGTGCCAGCAGTTATTGGCGGGAGTCGGCCGAGCAGTACTTC.

This chain's CDR3 is CASSYEGTGFGQPQHF. As DNA, the CDR3 is TGCGCCAGCAGTTACGAGGGGACAGGGTTCGGTCAGCCCCAGCATTTT. The chain carries TRBV5-1 and TRBJ1-5; 9 bases line up with TRBD1. Germline CDR1 and CDR2: SGHRS and YFSETQ. V lost 5 bases to trimming and J lost 6 bases; unmatched junction nucleotides: 12. The CDR3 length is 16 residues.

This clone was seen a handful of times. The chain links TRBV6-2 or TRBV6-3 to TRBJ2-3; TRBD2 agrees at 13 bases. The CDR3 contains 16 residues. Per germline, CDR1 MNHEY and CDR2 SVGEGT. The ends lost 5 bases at V and 1 base at J; junction bases unmatched: 3. CDR3 region: CASSITSGGGTDTQYF. As DNA, the CDR3 is TGTGCCAGCAGTATTACTAGCGGGGGGGGCACAGATACGCAGTATTTT.

The chain recombines TRBV5-8 with TRBJ1-2, with 10 nucleotides matching TRBD1. The CDR3 extends over 13 amino acids. Trimming cost V 4 bases and J 8 bases; bases outside gene matches: 5. Germline CDR1 reads SGHTS; CDR2 reads YDEGEE. For the CDR3, the DNA is TGTGCCAGCAGCCCGGACAGGGGGTACGGCTACACCTTC. It encodes CASSPDRGYGYTF.

The chain recombines TRBV9 with TRBJ2-6; D gene uncertain. The CDR3 loop spans 14 amino acids. The germline V gene encodes CDR1 SGDLS and CDR2 YYNGEE. Trimming removed 2 bases from V and 0 bases from J, with 3 bases in between. The chain's CDR3 is CASSVYSGANVLTF. CDR3 nucleotide sequence: TGTGCCAGCAGCGTCTACTCTGGGGCCAACGTCCTGACTTTC.

The gene calls are TRBV4-1 and TRBJ2-7; TRBD2 aligns across 7 bases. Germline V CDR1 and CDR2: MGHRA, YSYEKL. The CDR3 runs 15 residues. V lost 0 bases, J lost 0 bases, and 2 bases stayed unmatched. The CDR3 bases are TGCGCCAGCAGCCAAGATGGGGGGGGCTCCTACGAGCAGTACTTC. Translating gives CASSQDGGGSYEQYF.

The chain is built from TRBV7-2 and TRBJ2-3, with D unresolved. V was shortened by 7 bases and J by 2 bases, with 13 bases between the two germline ends. This CDR3 is 14 amino acids long. Germline V CDR1 and CDR2: SGHTA, FQGNSA. The DNA for the CDR3 is TGTGCCAGCACCTCGCCCCCCTTCACAGATACGCAGTATTTT. It is translated as CASTSPPFTDTQYF.

The genes are TRBV3-1 (or the pseudogene TRBV3-2) and TRBJ1-5; 8 nucleotides align to TRBD1. The J segment lost 4 bases and the V segment lost 3 bases, leaving 8 bases of the junction unmatched. There are 16 residues in the CDR3. Germline V gene lookup returns CDR1 LGHDT and CDR2 YNNKEL (reference sequence). The CDR3: CASSQSGQGSNQPQHF. In nucleotides, the CDR3 is TGTGCCAGCAGCCAGTCAGGACAGGGTTCGAATCAGCCCCAGCATTTT.